Listed here are 14 T cell receptor beta chains from one sample, sequenced in a study of cytomegalovirus exposure and HLA in healthy donors. Assay used: immunoSEQ multiplex PCR; TCRdb lists only in-frame clones, some missing. Of 65,000 to 75,000 clones listed, about 92% are singletons. What was sequenced was PBMCs. These receptors all stem from a man in his late teens or twenties in good health and CMV-seropositive.

With respect to this clone: Its ends do not fully match the called genes, so a read error is possible. J is TRBJ2-7 and V is TRBV4-1, with a weak D call TRBD1 (5 bases). Germline CDR1 and CDR2: MGHRA and YSYEKL. The CDR3 is 17 amino acids. The CDR3 loop reads CASSQDLAGRSSQHPKF. CDR3 coding DNA: TGCGCCAGCAGCCAAGACTTGGCAGGGCGAAGCTCTCAACACCCCAAATTC.

V and J are TRBV5-6 and TRBJ2-1; 10 bases fit TRBD2. The trim removed 2 bases at V and 8 bases at J, leaving 4 bases unmatched. The V gene's germline CDR1 is SGHDT and CDR2 YYEEEE. The CDR3 spans 14 residues. This CDR3 is CASSLPSGSYEQFF. The CDR3 DNA is TGTGCCAGCAGCTTACCTAGCGGGAGCTATGAGCAGTTCTTC. Using reference TRBV5-6 and TRBJ2-1 for the parts outside the CDR3, the full variable domain is DAGVTQSPTHLIKTRGQQVTLRCSPKSGHDTVSWYQQALGQGPQFIFQYYEEEERQRGNFPDRFSGHQFPNYSSELNVNALLLGDSALYLCASSLPSGSYEQFFGPGTRLTVL.

The chain combines TRBV15 with TRBJ2-7; the D gene is possibly TRBD1 (5 bases). The length of the CDR3 is 14 residues. Trimming removed 4 bases from V and 5 bases from J, with 15 bases in between. The germline V gene has CDR1 LNHNV and CDR2 YYDKDF (reference sequence). This chain's CDR3 is CATSKQTRANEQYF. The CDR3 DNA sequence: TGTGCCACCAGCAAACAGACCAGGGCTAACGAGCAGTACTTC.

Concerning this clone: The junction and the germline gene differ at one end; a read error may be behind it. V usage is TRBV7-7 and J usage is TRBJ2-5; the match to TRBD2 covers 7 bases. The CDR3 runs 13 residues. Germline values: CDR1 SSHAT, CDR2 FNYEAQ (reference sequence). The CDR3 region is CASSPSGGGTQYF. The CDR3 DNA follows: TGTGCTAGCAGCCCCTCGGGAGGTGGGACCCAGTACTTC. The full variable domain, with the rest looked up from reference TRBV7-7 and TRBJ2-5, is GAGVSQSPRYKVTKRGQDVTLRCDPISSHATLYWYQQALGQGPEFLTYFNYEAQPDKSGLPSDRFSAERPEGSISTLTIQRTEQRDSAMYRCASSPSGGGTQYFGPGTRLLVL.

The rearrangement joins TRBV19 to TRBJ2-1, with 10 bases matching TRBD2. Per the germline V gene, CDR1 is LNHDA and CDR2 is SQIVND (reference sequence). Losses at the gene ends were 1 base for V and 8 bases for J; bases not matched to a gene: 8. This CDR3 has 16 residues. The CDR3: CASSIGAGGPWDEQFF. The CDR3 DNA is TGTGCCAGTAGTATAGGAGCGGGAGGGCCTTGGGATGAGCAGTTCTTC.

This chain connects TRBV11-2 to TRBJ1-5; 10 nucleotides line up with TRBD1. With 3 bases clipped from V and 2 bases from J, the junction kept 7 bases outside the gene matches. The CDR3 totals 17 residues. In germline, CDR1 is SGHAT, CDR2 FQNNGV. The CDR3 is CASSLMDRGVCNQPQHF. The CDR3 DNA reads TGTGCCAGCAGCTTGATGGACAGGGGGGTTTGCAATCAGCCCCAGCATTTT.

V is TRBV5-1 and J is TRBJ2-4; 12 bases fit TRBD2. CDR1 is SGHRS and CDR2 is YFSETQ in the germline V gene. The CDR3 runs 14 residues. V was pared by 6 bases and J by 6 bases, with 4 bases of the junction left unmatched. The CDR3 nucleotides read TGCGCCAGCAAGACTAGCGGGAGCTTAAACATTCAGTACTTC. It codes for CASKTSGSLNIQYF.

The chain employs TRBV29-1 and TRBJ2-5, with 10 bases lining up with TRBD1. The CDR3 spans 14 residues. J was trimmed by 5 bases and V by 5 bases; bases with no gene match: 8. Germline-derived CDR1 and CDR2 are SQVTM and ANQGSEA. CDR3 nucleotides: TGCAGCGTTATAAAGGACAGGGGGACGGAGACCCAGTACTTC. Translated: CSVIKDRGTETQYF.

This clone was found once. This chain uses TRBV6-1 with TRBJ2-2, with 8 bases lining up with TRBD1. The junction had 6 bases not matched to a gene; V was cut back by 6 bases and J by 3 bases. This CDR3 has 15 residues. Germline V lookup: CDR1 MNHNS, CDR2 SASEGT. Here the CDR3 reads CASRNGQGDTGELFF. The CDR3 DNA follows: TGTGCCAGCAGGAATGGACAGGGTGACACCGGGGAGCTGTTTTTT.

The gene calls are TRBV7-3 and TRBJ2-7; TRBD2 agrees at 7 bases. The CDR3 spans 15 residues. J was trimmed by 0 bases and V by 2 bases; bases with no gene match: 4. Germline V gene data show CDR1 as SGHTA and CDR2 as FQGTGA. This CDR3 reads CASSLSSGPSYEQYF. CDR3 nucleotide sequence: TGTGCCAGCAGCTTATCTAGCGGACCCTCCTACGAGCAGTACTTC.

V gene TRBV5-1 combines with J gene TRBJ1-2; 8 bases are a match to TRBD1. Germline assignment: CDR1 SGHRS and CDR2 YFSETQ. Germline trimming cut 4 bases from V and 8 bases from J; bases unmatched to any gene: 10. The CDR3 is 14 residues long. CDR3 DNA: TGCGCCAGCAGCGAGCTACAGGGGGGCGCCGGCTACACCTTC. Its translation: CASSELQGGAGYTF.

The chain joins TRBV14 to TRBJ2-5, with 8 bases fitting TRBD1. CDR3 size: 15 residues. The J segment lost 1 base and the V segment lost 5 bases, leaving 6 bases of the junction unmatched. Germline CDR1 is SGHDN and CDR2 is FVKESK. CDR3 bases: TGTGCCAGCAGCTTATGGACAGGGAGCCAAGAGACCCAGTACTTC. Residues: CASSLWTGSQETQYF.

V and J are TRBV29-1 and TRBJ2-2; 7 bases fit TRBD2. The germline CDR1 and CDR2 sequences are SQVTM and ANQGSEA. J lost 4 bases, V lost 3 bases, and 5 bases had no gene match. The CDR3 is 14 amino acids. In nucleotides, the CDR3 is TGCAGCGTTGATTGGTGGGAGGGCACCGGGGAGCTGTTTTTT. As protein: CSVDWWEGTGELFF.

V and J are TRBV6-1 and TRBJ2-3, with 11 bases aligning to TRBD2. Trimming removed 6 bases from V and 3 bases from J; junction bases left unmatched: 5. CDR1 is MNHNS, CDR2 SASEGT, per germline. The CDR3 length is 15 residues. CDR3: CASSPIAGGTDTQYF. The CDR3 coding sequence is TGTGCCAGCAGCCCGATAGCGGGAGGGACAGATACGCAGTATTTT.